This TCR beta chain was sequenced for a study of siplizumab effects on memory and regulatory T cells (dated by TCRdb to the late 2010s). For context, the study as a whole: The study looked at the effect of siplizumab, an anti-CD2 antibody, on alloreactive T-cell subsets in allogeneic mixed lymphocyte reactions made from human PBMCs. The paper's findings and limits, for the study overall: In reactions with siplizumab, an average of about 62% of mappable alloreactive CD4+ clones were Treg-derived, compared with 25% to 30% in control reactions. Because sequences below about 10^-5 frequency were poorly captured, only a minor fraction of alloreactive clones could be mapped to unstimulated subsets. Greater diversity appeared to be present in unstimulated naive T cells than in memory T cells, and a substantial contribution to the alloresponse seemed to be made by naive cells. Siplizumab significantly lowered the cumulative frequency of alloreactive sequences that could be traced to unstimulated CD4+ memory T cells. For roughly 75-96% of proliferating CD4+ or CD8+ clones, no naive or memory phenotype could be assigned. Whether proliferating Tregs from siplizumab cultures actually had suppressive function was not functionally confirmed.

Library prep was done by the immunoSEQ multiplex PCR assay. Around 10^5 TCR templates per sample were assayed by the deep sequencing platform. Genomic DNA extracted from sorted T cells was the material used for TCRbeta CDR3 sequencing. The source study handled its data this way. The R programming language was used for clonal analysis of the TCRbeta CDR3 data. Comparing unstimulated samples against CFSE-low samples taken after the reaction was how alloreactive CD4+ and CD8+ clones were defined. Regulatory or non-regulatory origin was assigned to alloreactive CD4+ clones by matching of sequences to sorted unstimulated Treg and non-Treg repertoires. As stored in TCRdb, this immuneACCESS dataset retains in-frame rearrangements with V and J assigned. A fraction of the clones does not appear; measured against another copy, unresolved V genes explain less than half of the discrepancy, and the remainder lacks a known reason. The D gene and trimming were derived from the DNA, and the V and J assignments and clone size from that table. In all, the sample holds approximately 94,000 clones, and more than 90% of those were seen once. The ten largest clones represent 0.14% to 0.15% of the sample.

Sorted unstimulated T cells and proliferating T cells recovered from mixed lymphocyte reactions underwent TCRbeta CDR3 sequencing. Fresh whole blood from ten HLA-typed healthy donors was used as the source from which PBMCs were isolated. On this clone: Its antigen is not yet known. Within one base of it there is no much larger clone, and no base qualities were kept.

The sequence was collected from a human donor in good health. The specimen was CD4+ T cells sorted from blood.

The nucleotides are TGTGCCAGCTCACCACCGCTAGGTAGCACTGCCTTCTCTGGAAACACCATATATTTT. This yields the protein CASSPPLGSTAFSGNTIYF. The receptor chain draws on TRBV18 and TRBJ1-3; the D gene lacks a confident call. From the germline V gene, CDR1 is KGHSH and CDR2 is LQKENI. CDR3 length: 19 amino acids, cysteine to phenylalanine. Only the CDR3 DNA stays, 57 bases, in frame from base 1. V loses 0 bases of germline sequence and J loses 0 bases, and the interval between the two ends is 18 bases.